This is a list of T cell receptor beta chains from one sample in a study of cytomegalovirus exposure and HLA in healthy donors. Some clones are missing from TCRdb's copy, which holds only in-frame ones; the method was immunoSEQ multiplex PCR. The sample has roughly 170,000 clones; around four fifths are singletons. Sequencing was performed on PBMCs. These receptors were taken from a woman younger than 45 in good health and CMV-seropositive. CDR3s include the opening cysteine and the closing phenylalanine or tryptophan. The order of the fields is J gene, clone size, D gene, V gene, CDR3 DNA, CDR3 protein. The D gene is left open where the match is weak. Size values are once, few and many counts, or a class for expanded clones, and some rows have none.

J: TRBJ2-5
size: .
D: .
V: TRBV4-3
DNA: TGCGCCAGCAGCCAAGGCGCTCACGGCCAAGAGACCCAGTACTTC
CDR3: CASSQGAHGQETQYF

J: TRBJ2-5
size: .
D: TRBD1
V: TRBV10-3
DNA: TGTGCCATCAGTGCAAACAGGGGGCAGGAGGAGACCCAGTACTTC
CDR3: CAISANRGQEETQYF

J: TRBJ2-2
size: .
D: .
V: TRBV10-2
DNA: TGCGCCAGCAGGGTGACGGGGACCGGGGAGCTGTTTTTT
CDR3: CASRVTGTGELFF

J: TRBJ2-2
size: .
D: .
V: TRBV29-1
DNA: TGCAGCGTTGGCGCCACCGGGGAGCTGTTTTTT
CDR3: CSVGATGELFF

J: TRBJ2-7
size: once
D: TRBD2
V: TRBV11-2
DNA: TGTGCCAGCAGCCCCCAAAGAGGGCGGGAGGCCTACGAGCAGTACTTC
CDR3: CASSPQRGREAYEQYF

J: TRBJ2-3
size: .
D: .
V: TRBV5-1
DNA: TGCGCCAGCAAGCCCAGGGTATCAGATACGCAGTATTTT
CDR3: CASKPRVSDTQYF

J: TRBJ1-4
size: .
D: .
V: TRBV18
DNA: TGTGCCAGCTCATACGGTGCTAATGAAAAACTGTTTTTT
CDR3: CASSYGANEKLFF

J: TRBJ2-1
size: .
D: .
V: TRBV6-1
DNA: TGTGCGGAAGCGGCCGCCGTTTACAATGAGCAGTTCTTC
CDR3: CAEAAAVYNEQFF

J: TRBJ1-1
size: .
D: .
V: TRBV4-2
DNA: TGTGCCAGCAGCCAAGATCGGTTGAACACTGAAGCTTTCTTT
CDR3: CASSQDRLNTEAFF

J: TRBJ2-7
size: .
D: TRBD2
V: TRBV27
DNA: TGTGCCAGCAGCGCTGAAGGACTAGCGGACTCCTACGAGCAGTACTTC
CDR3: CASSAEGLADSYEQYF

J: TRBJ1-6
size: .
D: .
V: TRBV4-3
DNA: TGCGCCAGCAGCCAAGTTTCAGGGCTCCAGGGTAATTCACCCCTCCACTTT
CDR3: CASSQVSGLQGNSPLHF

J: TRBJ1-1
size: .
D: .
V: TRBV7-8
DNA: TGTGCCAGCAGCCCCGATTACAGTTCCACTGAAGCTTTCTTT
CDR3: CASSPDYSSTEAFF

J: TRBJ2-5
size: once
D: TRBD2
V: TRBV5-1
DNA: TGCGCCAGCAGCTTCCTGACTAGCGGGAGTTCAGAGACCCAGTACTTC
CDR3: CASSFLTSGSSETQYF

J: TRBJ2-7
size: .
D: TRBD1
V: TRBV6-5
DNA: TGTGCCAGCAGCCGGGACAGACGCTACGAGCAGTACTTC
CDR3: CASSRDRRYEQYF

J: TRBJ2-1
size: once
D: .
V: TRBV7-2
DNA: TGTGCCAGCAGCACCTCGGACTCTCCAGGACTGTTCTTC
CDR3: CASSTSDSPGLFF

J: TRBJ2-4
size: .
D: TRBD2
V: TRBV19
DNA: TGTGCCAGTAGTAATGTCCTAGCGGGAGCCAAAAACATTCAGTACTTC
CDR3: CASSNVLAGAKNIQYF

J: TRBJ2-3
size: few
D: TRBD2
V: TRBV5-4
DNA: TGTGCCAGCAGCTGGGGTTTAGCGGGAACTAGCACAGATACGCAGTATTTT
CDR3: CASSWGLAGTSTDTQYF

J: TRBJ2-1
size: .
D: TRBD2
V: TRBV9
DNA: TGTGCCAGCAGCGTAATAAAAGGACTAGCGGGAGAACAGTTCTTC
CDR3: CASSVIKGLAGEQFF

J: TRBJ2-7
size: .
D: .
V: TRBV18
DNA: TGTGCCAGCTCACCCTCTGGAGCAGGGGCCTACGAGCAGTACTTC
CDR3: CASSPSGAGAYEQYF

J: TRBJ2-7
size: .
D: TRBD2
V: TRBV10-3
DNA: TGTGCCACCACCGGGACTAGCGACTACGAGCAGTACTTC
CDR3: CATTGTSDYEQYF

J: TRBJ2-5
size: .
D: .
V: TRBV5-8
DNA: TGTGCCAGCAGCTTGGCCCTTGGCGGTCAAGAGACCCAGTACTTC
CDR3: CASSLALGGQETQYF

J: TRBJ2-1
size: .
D: TRBD2
V: TRBV11-2
DNA: TGTGCCAGCAGCTTTAGCGAGCGGGAATGGAATGAGCAGTTCTTC
CDR3: CASSFSEREWNEQFF

J: TRBJ1-5
size: .
D: TRBD1
V: TRBV4-1
DNA: TGCGCCAGCAGCCCCTTGGGACAGGGTAGCAATCAGCCCCAGCATTTT
CDR3: CASSPLGQGSNQPQHF

J: TRBJ2-3
size: .
D: TRBD2
V: TRBV5-1
DNA: TGCGCCAGCAGCCTAGCGGGAGTCAGCACAGATACGCAGTATTTT
CDR3: CASSLAGVSTDTQYF

J: TRBJ1-4
size: .
D: TRBD1
V: TRBV6-5
DNA: TGTGCCAGCAGTGGGATTCAGGGGGCGTGGGAAAAACTGTTTTTT
CDR3: CASSGIQGAWEKLFF

J: TRBJ2-3
size: .
D: .
V: TRBV27
DNA: TGTGCCAGCAGTTATGGCGGGAGCACAGATACGCAGTATTTT
CDR3: CASSYGGSTDTQYF

J: TRBJ2-2
size: .
D: .
V: TRBV10-1
DNA: TGCGCCAGCAGTGAATCGAGGGCGAGCGGGGAGCTGTTTTTT
CDR3: CASSESRASGELFF

J: TRBJ1-1
size: .
D: .
V: TRBV10-3
DNA: TGTGCCATCAGACCTACAGGGAACACTGAAGCTTTCTTT
CDR3: CAIRPTGNTEAFF

J: TRBJ2-5
size: .
D: TRBD2
V: TRBV4-1
DNA: TGCGCCAGCAGCCAACGTGGACTAGCGGCAGAGACCCAGTACTTC
CDR3: CASSQRGLAAETQYF

J: TRBJ2-5
size: .
D: .
V: TRBV11-3
DNA: TGTGCCAGCAGCCCGCGGGGAGGAGAGACCCAGTACTTC
CDR3: CASSPRGGETQYF

J: TRBJ2-2
size: few
D: .
V: TRBV7-2
DNA: TGTGCCAGCAGCTTAGTTGGGGGGGGCGCCGGGGAGCTGTTTTTT
CDR3: CASSLVGGGAGELFF

J: TRBJ1-5
size: .
D: .
V: TRBV5-1
DNA: TGCGCCAGCAGCTTGGCTCCAGGGGTTAGCAATCAGTCCCAGCATTTT
CDR3: CASSLAPGVSNQSQHF

J: TRBJ1-5
size: .
D: .
V: TRBV19
DNA: TGTGCCGGGGGGGGTGGGGGCAGCAATCAGCCCCAGCATTTT
CDR3: CAGGGGGSNQPQHF

J: TRBJ2-1
size: .
D: TRBD2
V: TRBV9
DNA: TGTGCCAGCAGCGTAGTGAGGGGACTAGAGTGGAATGAGCAGTTCTTC
CDR3: CASSVVRGLEWNEQFF

J: TRBJ1-1
size: once
D: .
V: TRBV27
DNA: TGTGCCAGCAGTTTCATGGGGCGGAACACTGAAGCTTTCTTT
CDR3: CASSFMGRNTEAFF

J: TRBJ2-7
size: .
D: .
V: TRBV28
DNA: TGTGCCAGCAGCCAATCCTACGAGCAGTACTTC
CDR3: CASSQSYEQYF

J: TRBJ2-7
size: few
D: .
V: TRBV7-8
DNA: TGTGCCAGCAGCTCGATACAGTACGAGCAGTACTTC
CDR3: CASSSIQYEQYF

J: TRBJ2-3
size: .
D: TRBD1
V: TRBV11-3
DNA: TGTGCCAGCAGCCCTGGACAGGGGCAGGGTACGCAGTATTTT
CDR3: CASSPGQGQGTQYF

J: TRBJ2-5
size: .
D: .
V: TRBV19
DNA: TGTGCCAGTAGTATTTCGAGACACTCTTCTTGGGGCCTGGAGACCCAGTACTTC
CDR3: CASSISRHSSWGLETQYF

J: TRBJ2-1
size: few
D: TRBD2
V: TRBV7-6
DNA: TGTGCCAGCAGCTTAGCCCTGGGGGGAGGGGTGATAAGCATCTTC
CDR3: CASSLALGGGVISIF

J: TRBJ1-1
size: .
D: TRBD1
V: TRBV29-1
DNA: TGCAGCGTCCGAACAGGGGGATACACTGAAGCTTTCTTT
CDR3: CSVRTGGYTEAFF

J: TRBJ2-1
size: .
D: TRBD2
V: TRBV7-8
DNA: TGTGCCAGCAGCTTAGCCGGGGGGGCGGGTTTCGATGAGCAGTTCTTC
CDR3: CASSLAGGAGFDEQFF

J: TRBJ1-1
size: .
D: TRBD1
V: TRBV5-1
DNA: TGCGCCAGCAGCTTGAGGGGGACAGGGGGCGCCCGGAACACTGAAGCTTTCTTT
CDR3: CASSLRGTGGARNTEAFF

J: TRBJ2-1
size: few
D: TRBD2
V: TRBV28
DNA: TGTGCCAGCAGTTGGGGACTAGCGGGCAATGAGCAGTTCTTC
CDR3: CASSWGLAGNEQFF

J: TRBJ2-3
size: .
D: .
V: TRBV6-6
DNA: TGTGCCAGCAGTTACCAGGAAGAGGATACGCAGTATTTT
CDR3: CASSYQEEDTQYF

J: TRBJ2-6
size: .
D: .
V: TRBV9
DNA: TGTGCCAGCAGCGTAGGACAGATGGTCTCTGGGGCCAACGTCCTGACTTTC
CDR3: CASSVGQMVSGANVLTF

J: TRBJ2-3
size: .
D: .
V: TRBV5-4
DNA: TGTGCCAGCAGCTTGGAAGGGGGAGATACGCAGTATTTT
CDR3: CASSLEGGDTQYF

J: TRBJ2-7
size: .
D: TRBD2
V: TRBV5-1
DNA: TGCGCCAGCAGTCCCGAGTGGGAGGGGGAGCAGTACTTC
CDR3: CASSPEWEGEQYF

J: TRBJ2-2
size: .
D: TRBD2
V: TRBV5-6
DNA: TGTGCCAGCAGCCCCCTATTAGCGGGAGGCGTCGGGGAGCTGTTTTTT
CDR3: CASSPLLAGGVGELFF

J: TRBJ2-7
size: .
D: .
V: TRBV4-3
DNA: TGCGCCAGCAGCCAAGATTATGCCTACGAGCAGTACTTC
CDR3: CASSQDYAYEQYF

J: TRBJ1-3
size: .
D: .
V: TRBV18
DNA: TGTGCCAGCTCACCACCGTTGGGGGCGATGGGAAACACCATATATTTT
CDR3: CASSPPLGAMGNTIYF

J: TRBJ2-5
size: .
D: .
V: TRBV6-6
DNA: TGTGCCAGCAGTTACGGAAGGGGCACCCCCGGGACCCAGTACTTC
CDR3: CASSYGRGTPGTQYF

J: TRBJ1-2
size: .
D: TRBD1
V: TRBV6-6
DNA: TGTGCCAGCAGTCCTGACAGGGGTGGCTACACCTTC
CDR3: CASSPDRGGYTF